This T cell receptor beta chain comes out of a study of T cell responses to AZD1222 COVID-19 vaccine. Trimming cost V 2 bases and J 1 base, with 0 bases left between them. The CDR3 is made up of 11 amino acids. CDR1 SEHNR and CDR2 FQNEAQ come from the germline V gene (reference sequence). Some clones are missing from TCRdb's copy, which holds only in-frame ones; the method was immunoSEQ multiplex PCR. The data show around 160,000 clones, approximately 90% seen once. The chain links TRBV7-9 to TRBJ2-7; D unresolved. This sequence was found in an adult who received the AZD1222 COVID-19 vaccine. This specimen was peripheral blood, taken 28 days after the second AZD1222 dose. The CDR3: CASSLSYEQYF. The CDR3 DNA is TGTGCCAGCAGCTTATCCTACGAGCAGTACTTC.